The T cell receptor (beta chain) described here comes from a study of blood T cell repertoires in COVID-19. Study overall: The samples span acute and convalescent COVID-19 from the United States, Italy and Spain. T cells, B-cell-depleted T cells, or PBMCs provided the cDNA or gDNA that served as material.

The CDR3 length is 15 residues. Germline V gene lookup returns CDR1 SGHAT and CDR2 FQDESV (reference sequence). The ends were cut back, 4 bases at V and 0 bases at J, with 13 bases in the middle. Source study methods: Reference gene primer amplification gave nucleated cell count estimates. Profiled with immunoSEQ multiplex PCR; TCRdb holds only in-frame clones, not every one. V and J calls and clone size are copied from that table; D and trimming were computed from the DNA. The sample gives a few hundred thousand clones, 86% of which show up once; around 9.5% is in the top ten. The clonotype was recovered from a man aged 35 to 55 who had recovered from COVID-19. The sample taken for sequencing was peripheral blood. J is TRBJ2-7 and V is TRBV11-1; no clear D. The CDR3 loop is CASSSRADGSYEQYF. CDR3 DNA: TGTGCCAGCAGCTCGCGCGCGGATGGCTCCTACGAGCAGTACTTC.